This T cell receptor beta chain was identified in a study of beta chain features in type 1 diabetes. This CDR3 region has 13 residues. The junction had 5 bases not matched to a gene; V was cut back by 2 bases and J by 11 bases. CDR1 is MDHEN, CDR2 SYDVKM, per germline. Every bit of the isolated RNA underwent reverse transcription, so sequencing read expressed TCRB transcripts. TCRdb's table, derived via immunoSEQ multiplex PCR, lists solely in-frame clones and lacks some. Of almost 350,000 clones in the sample, approximately 8.2% were seen once. The sequence came from a woman between 18 and 29 years old in good health. The gene calls are TRBV28 and TRBJ2-3; 9 nucleotides align to TRBD1. The specimen was central memory CD4+ T cells from blood. The CDR3 sequence is CASSLGQGIGQYF. CDR3 coding DNA: TGTGCCAGCAGTTTAGGACAGGGGATAGGGCAGTATTTT.